These 12 T cell receptor beta chains came from one sample sequenced in a study of T cells after yellow fever vaccination. TCRdb reanalysed the 5' RACE reads using MiXCR and keeps one entry per CDR3 protein. The data contain a few hundred thousand distinct CDR3 sequences, roughly 8% of them singletons. The sequencing used PBMCs, collected roughly seven weeks after the first yellow fever vaccination. The source of these receptors is a man between 18 and 35 years old who received the YFV17D yellow fever vaccine.

This clonotype was counted many times. The chain recombines TRBV20-1 with TRBJ2-1; D gene ambiguous. Germline CDR1 and CDR2: DFQATT and SNEGSKA (reference sequence). V lost 3 bases, J lost 3 bases, and 3 bases lay in between. CDR3 length: 11 residues. CDR3 region: CSARDYNEQFF. DNA of the CDR3: TGCAGTGCTAGGGACTACAATGAGCAGTTCTTC.

This clonotype turned up a few times. J is TRBJ2-3 and V is TRBV7-9; D is undetermined. This CDR3 contains 16 residues. Trimming took off 3 bases at V and 0 bases at J, with 13 bases between the two ends. Germline CDR1 is SEHNR and CDR2 is FQNEAQ (reference sequence). CDR3 coding DNA: TGTGCCAGCAGCTTCCGGGCCCCCTCGAGCACAGATACGCAGTATTTT. This encodes CASSFRAPSSTDTQYF.

The chain recombines TRBV5-1 with TRBJ2-5; 7 positions agree with TRBD1. Germline loops: CDR1 SGHRS, CDR2 YFSETQ. V was clipped by 3 bases and J by 3 bases; unmatched bases: 2. The CDR3 covers 13 residues. CDR3 coding DNA: TGCGCCAGCAGCTACGGGACAGAAGAGACCCAGTACTTC. As protein: CASSYGTEETQYF.

The genes are TRBV18 and TRBJ2-7; 7 bases match TRBD1. The CDR3 runs 13 residues. J gave up 2 bases and V 4 bases, and 2 bases lay outside the gene matches. CDR1 is KGHSH, CDR2 LQKENI, per germline. CDR3 sequence: CASSRDRTYEQYV. The CDR3 coding sequence is TGTGCCAGCTCACGGGACAGAACCTACGAGCAGTACGTC.

The chain carries TRBV2 and TRBJ2-5; D is perhaps TRBD2 (6 bases). The CDR3 is 13 amino acids. Per germline, CDR1 SNHLY and CDR2 FYNNEI. Between the trimmed V and J ends, which lost 7 bases and 3 bases, there was a span of 12 bases. DNA of the CDR3: TGTGCCAGCACGGGACTGAAAAAAGAGACCCAGTACTTC. The encoded protein is CASTGLKKETQYF.

This chain joins TRBV20-1 and TRBJ2-3; 15 bases are a match to TRBD2. CDR3 length: 14 residues. Germline CDR1 is DFQATT and CDR2 is SNEGSKA (reference sequence). After removal of 5 bases from V and 6 bases from J, the junction contained 3 bases not matched to a gene. The CDR3 DNA is TGCAGTGCTCGGACTAGCGGGGGGGCGGATACGCAGTATTTT. Protein product: CSARTSGGADTQYF.

This chain links TRBV21-1 with TRBJ2-7; the table gives TRBD1 as D, unverified against the DNA. TRBV21-1 is described as a pseudogene. The CDR3 loop spans 15 amino acids. The CDR3 here is CASPNRDSPSYEQYV. In DNA, the CDR3 is TGTGCCAGCCCAAACAGGGATTCCCCCTCCTACGAGCAGTACGTC.

In this sample, this clonotype turned up many times. V usage is TRBV7-2 and J usage is TRBJ2-5; 12 bases align to TRBD2. The CDR3 is made up of 15 amino acids. Germline-derived CDR1 and CDR2 are SGHTA and FQGNSA. V gave up 5 bases and J gave up 3 bases; unmatched junction bases: 4. The CDR3 region is CASSATSGGKETQYF. The CDR3 coding sequence is TGTGCCAGCAGCGCCACTAGCGGGGGGAAAGAGACCCAGTACTTC.

This clonotype was seen a few times. The chain has TRBV7-8 and TRBJ2-2; D is unclear. The CDR3 spans 15 residues. The V gene's germline CDR1 is SGHVS and CDR2 FQNEAQ. Trimming removed 8 bases at V and 2 bases at J, with 15 bases between. The DNA for the CDR3 is TGTGCCAGCTCCCCGGACGGAATTAACACCGGGGAGCTGTTTTTT. The encoded protein is CASSPDGINTGELFF.

CDR3 DNA sequence: TGTGCCAGCAGCCCGGCGACCTCGACAGATACGCAGTATTTT. This encodes CASSPATSTDTQYF. The chain is built from TRBV7-2 and TRBJ2-3; D is unresolved. The CDR3 is made up of 14 amino acids. V lost 5 bases and J lost 3, with 12 bases in between. Germline loops: CDR1 SGHTA, CDR2 FQGNSA.

This clonotype was recorded at least ten times. The chain joins TRBV7-2 to TRBJ1-3, with 7 positions matching TRBD1. Germline assignment: CDR1 SGHTA and CDR2 FQGNSA. V trimming: 5 bases; J trimming: 2 bases; junction bases outside the gene matches: 6. This CDR3 is built from 15 residues. CDR3 loop: CASSPQGIPGNTIYF. CDR3 bases: TGTGCCAGCAGCCCACAGGGGATCCCTGGAAACACCATATATTTT.

This chain links TRBV5-4 with TRBJ2-1, with 7 bases aligning to TRBD1. Germline values: CDR1 SGHNT, CDR2 YYREEE (reference sequence). This CDR3 is built from 12 residues. After removal of 4 bases from V and 11 bases from J, the junction contained 6 bases not matched to a gene. The CDR3 DNA is TGTGCCAGCAGCATTGGGACAGCAAAGCAGTTCTTC. Translated: CASSIGTAKQFF.